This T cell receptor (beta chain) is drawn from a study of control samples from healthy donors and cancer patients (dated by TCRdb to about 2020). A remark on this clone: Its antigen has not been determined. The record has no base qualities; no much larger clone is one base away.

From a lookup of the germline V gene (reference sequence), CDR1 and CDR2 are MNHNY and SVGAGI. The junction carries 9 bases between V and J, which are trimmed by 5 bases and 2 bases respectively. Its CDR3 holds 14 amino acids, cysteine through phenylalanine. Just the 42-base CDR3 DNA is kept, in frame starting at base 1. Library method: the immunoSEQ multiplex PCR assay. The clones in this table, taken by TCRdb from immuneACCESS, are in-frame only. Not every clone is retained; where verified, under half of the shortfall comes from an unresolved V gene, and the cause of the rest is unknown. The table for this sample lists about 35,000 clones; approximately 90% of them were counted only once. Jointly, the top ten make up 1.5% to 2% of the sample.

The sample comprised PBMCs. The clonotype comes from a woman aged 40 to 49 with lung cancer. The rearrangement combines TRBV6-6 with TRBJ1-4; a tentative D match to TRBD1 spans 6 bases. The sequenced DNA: TGTGCCAGCAGTAACCAGGGGACTAATGAAAAACTGTTTTTT. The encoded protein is CASSNQGTNEKLFF.